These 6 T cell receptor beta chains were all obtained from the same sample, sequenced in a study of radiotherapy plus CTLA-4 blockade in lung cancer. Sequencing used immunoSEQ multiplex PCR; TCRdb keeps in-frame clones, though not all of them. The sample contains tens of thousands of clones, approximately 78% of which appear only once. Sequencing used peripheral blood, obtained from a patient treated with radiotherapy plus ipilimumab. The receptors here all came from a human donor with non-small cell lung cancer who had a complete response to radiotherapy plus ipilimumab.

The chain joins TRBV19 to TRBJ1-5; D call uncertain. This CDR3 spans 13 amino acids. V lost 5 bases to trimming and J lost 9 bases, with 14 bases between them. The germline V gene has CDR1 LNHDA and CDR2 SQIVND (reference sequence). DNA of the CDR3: TGTGCCAGTAGTGATGCCCTCTCTGGGCCCCAGCATTTT. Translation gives CASSDALSGPQHF. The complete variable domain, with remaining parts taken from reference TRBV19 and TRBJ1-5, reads DGGITQSPKYLFRKEGQNVTLSCEQNLNHDAMYWYRQDPGQGLRLIYYSQIVNDFQKGDIAEGYSVSREKKESFPLTVTSAQKNPTAFYLCASSDALSGPQHFGDGTRLSIL.

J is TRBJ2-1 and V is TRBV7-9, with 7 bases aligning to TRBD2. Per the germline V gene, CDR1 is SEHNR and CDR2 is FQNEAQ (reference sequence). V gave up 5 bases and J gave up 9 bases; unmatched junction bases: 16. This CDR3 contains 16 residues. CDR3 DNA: TGTGCCAGCAGCCCTCGGGCGGGAGATCTCCTGGGTGAGCAGTTCTTC. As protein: CASSPRAGDLLGEQFF.

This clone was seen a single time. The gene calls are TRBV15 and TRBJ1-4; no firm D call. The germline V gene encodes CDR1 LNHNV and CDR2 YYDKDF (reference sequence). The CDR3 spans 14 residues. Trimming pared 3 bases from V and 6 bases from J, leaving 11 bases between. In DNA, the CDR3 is TGTGCCACCAGCAGCGGACGGCCCTATGAAAAACTGTTTTTT. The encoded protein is CATSSGRPYEKLFF.

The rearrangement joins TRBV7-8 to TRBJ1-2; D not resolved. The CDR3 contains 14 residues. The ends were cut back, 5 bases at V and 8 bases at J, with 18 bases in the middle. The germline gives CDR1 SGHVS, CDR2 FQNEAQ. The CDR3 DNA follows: TGTGCCAGCAGCGTTAAGGCGGTCGCGGAGGGCTACACCTTC. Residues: CASSVKAVAEGYTF.

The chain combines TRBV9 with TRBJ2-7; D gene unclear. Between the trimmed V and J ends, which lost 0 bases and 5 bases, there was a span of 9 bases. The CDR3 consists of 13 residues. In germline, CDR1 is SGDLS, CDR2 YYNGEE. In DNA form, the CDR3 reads TGTGCCAGCAGCGTAGATTCGTGGCACGAGCAGTACTTC. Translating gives CASSVDSWHEQYF.

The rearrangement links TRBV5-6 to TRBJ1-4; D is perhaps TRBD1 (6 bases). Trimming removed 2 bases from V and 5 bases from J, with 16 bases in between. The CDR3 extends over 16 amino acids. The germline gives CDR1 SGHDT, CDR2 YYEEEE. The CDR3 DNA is TGTGCCAGCAGCTTACTACAGGGAAACGGGAATGAAAAACTGTTTTTT. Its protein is CASSLLQGNGNEKLFF.